This entry is about one T cell receptor beta chain. What it binds is not known. The CDR3 spans 14 residues. Trimming stripped 1 base from V and 0 bases from J, with 4 bases between. Germline CDR1 and CDR2: PRHDT and FYEKMQ (reference sequence). The sample belongs to a study of regulatory dendritic cells for organ transplantation. Study-wide results and limits: Naive T cells showed high diversity, memory cells less, memory CD8+ least.

Some clones are missing from TCRdb's copy, which holds only in-frame ones; the method was immunoSEQ multiplex PCR. There are 30,000 to 45,000 clones in the sample; about 89% occur only once, and over 0.1% lies in the top ten. The source is a human donor in good health. Sample: naive CD8+ T cells from blood. Subset specified: CD45RA+ naive T cells. V and J are TRBV13 and TRBJ2-1, with unresolved D. CDR3 region: CASSLESSYNEQFF. The CDR3 coding sequence is TGTGCCAGCAGCTTAGAATCCTCCTACAATGAGCAGTTCTTC. The full variable domain, with the rest looked up from reference TRBV13 and TRBJ2-1, is AAGVIQSPRHLIKEKRETATLKCYPIPRHDTVYWYQQGPGQDPQFLISFYEKMQSDKGSIPDRFSAQQFSDYHSELNMSSLELGDSALYFCASSLESSYNEQFFGPGTRLTVL.